The T cell receptor (beta chain) under discussion was sequenced for a study of blood T cell repertoires in COVID-19. Turning to the study itself: T cells, B-cell-depleted T cells, or PBMCs supplied cDNA or gDNA.

Only in-frame clones appear in the TCRdb table, and some are missing; sequencing was by immunoSEQ multiplex PCR. The top ten clones hold 10% of a sample with approximately 300,000 clones, about nine tenths of them seen once. Resolution of symptoms, clearance, or two negative PCRs was present in recovered Cohort 3 donors. Trimming stripped 4 bases from V and 3 bases from J, with 11 bases between. The CDR3 has 15 amino acids. CDR1 SGHTS and CDR2 YDEGEE come from the germline V gene. The material sequenced was PBMCs or T cells enriched from blood (not recorded which). The V and J genes are TRBV5-8 and TRBJ2-6; D perhaps matches TRBD1 (5 bases). The sequence was collected from a woman under 30 who had recovered from COVID-19. For the CDR3, the DNA is TGTGCCAGCAGCGAGACAGCTTATGGGGCCAACGTCCTGACTTTC. Translating gives CASSETAYGANVLTF. Variable domain in full (rest from reference TRBV5-8 and TRBJ2-6): EAGVTQSPTHLIKTRGQQATLRCSPISGHTSVYWYQQALGLGLQFLLWYDEGEERNRGNFPPRFSGRQFPNYSSELNVNALELEDSALYLCASSETAYGANVLTFGAGSRLTVL.